The 18 T cell receptor beta chains below come from one sample, sequenced in a study of cytomegalovirus exposure and HLA in healthy donors. The PCR used 60 Vbeta and 13 Jbeta primers. The method was immunoSEQ multiplex PCR; TCRdb's version includes in-frame clones alone and lacks a portion of them. Of about 120,000 clones in the sample, around 85% were seen once. The specimen sequenced was PBMCs. These receptors originate from a young man in good health and CMV-seropositive.

The chain links TRBV7-6 to TRBJ2-2, with a possible D match to TRBD2 (6 bases). Germline CDR1 reads SGHVS; CDR2 reads FNYEAQ. V was cut by 5 bases and J by 0 bases, with 16 bases left in between. The CDR3 loop spans 17 amino acids. The CDR3 spells CASSLNVGGPNTGELFF. CDR3 bases: TGTGCCAGCAGCCTCAACGTGGGGGGACCGAACACCGGGGAGCTGTTTTTT.

The rearrangement uses TRBV5-1 and TRBJ2-7; no reliable D call. Per the germline V gene, CDR1 is SGHRS and CDR2 is YFSETQ. The CDR3 runs 16 residues. Trimming removed 4 bases from V and 4 bases from J, with 21 bases in between. CDR3: CASSPRQESLSYEQYF. The CDR3 DNA is TGCGCCAGCAGCCCTCGTCAGGAAAGCTTATCTTACGAGCAGTACTTC.

This chain uses TRBV28 with TRBJ2-3; a weak D match, TRBD1 (6 bases). The V end was cut by 6 bases, the J end by 2 bases, with 18 bases between. The germline V gene has CDR1 MDHEN and CDR2 SYDVKM. The CDR3 loop spans 16 amino acids. This CDR3 is CASSPQGQYLTDTQYF. CDR3 in DNA: TGTGCCAGCAGCCCTCAAGGACAGTACCTCACAGATACGCAGTATTTT.

The chain uses TRBV5-6 and TRBJ2-7, with D possibly TRBD2 on 5 matching bases. CDR3 length: 17 residues. Trimming removed 6 bases from V and 5 bases from J, with 27 bases in between. Germline V gives CDR1 SGHDT, CDR2 YYEEEE. As DNA, the CDR3 is TGTGCCAGCACCCTCCGGACGGACGGACTCGCTTTGAACGAGCAGTACTTC. This translates into CASTLRTDGLALNEQYF.

To note about this clone: The same CDR3 is also encoded by other DNA sequences in this sample. J is TRBJ1-1 and V is TRBV19, with 8 bases that match TRBD1. Germline CDR1 reads LNHDA; CDR2 reads SQIVND (reference sequence). This CDR3 spans 15 amino acids. V was clipped by 1 base and J by 0 bases; unmatched bases: 1. CDR3 in DNA: TGTGCCAGTAGTATAGGGACAGGGATGAACACTGAAGCTTTCTTT. Translation gives CASSIGTGMNTEAFF. Complete variable domain (other parts from reference TRBV19 and TRBJ1-1): DGGITQSPKYLFRKEGQNVTLSCEQNLNHDAMYWYRQDPGQGLRLIYYSQIVNDFQKGDIAEGYSVSREKKESFPLTVTSAQKNPTAFYLCASSIGTGMNTEAFFGQGTRLTVV.

The chain has TRBV5-1 and TRBJ2-1, with TRBD2 matching over 12 bases. J was trimmed by 6 bases and V by 0 bases; bases with no gene match: 4. The CDR3 loop spans 16 amino acids. The germline gives CDR1 SGHRS, CDR2 YFSETQ. In nucleotides, the CDR3 is TGCGCCAGCAGCTTGGATTCTAGCGGGGGGGTCAATGAGCAGTTCTTC. It specifies CASSLDSSGGVNEQFF.

With respect to this clone: The junction departs from the called germline gene at one end, perhaps through a read error. V usage is TRBV7-9 and J usage is TRBJ2-3; TRBD2 might be the D (5 bases). In germline, CDR1 is SEHNR, CDR2 FQNEAQ (reference sequence). The length of the CDR3 is 14 residues. The CDR3 reads CSSPPADSTDTQYF. CDR3 in DNA: TGTTCCAGTCCCCCGGCGGACTCCACAGATACGCAGTATTTT.

J is TRBJ1-6 and V is TRBV9; 8 nucleotides agree with TRBD1. The CDR3 totals 16 residues. The germline CDR1 and CDR2 sequences are SGDLS and YYNGEE. With V trimmed by 1 base and J by 10 bases, 10 bases remained unmatched. The CDR3 nucleotides read TGTGCCAGCAGCGTACTGCCCAGGGGGCTTAGGTCACCCCTCCACTTT. Translation: CASSVLPRGLRSPLHF.

This chain links TRBV7-6 with TRBJ2-2, with 12 bases lining up with TRBD2. Germline CDR1 and CDR2: SGHVS and FNYEAQ. The CDR3 loop spans 18 amino acids. The ends lost 5 bases at V and 0 bases at J; junction bases unmatched: 7. The CDR3 is CASSLTSGGNANTGELFF. The CDR3 DNA sequence: TGTGCCAGCAGCCTGACTAGCGGGGGTAACGCGAACACCGGGGAGCTGTTTTTT.

The CDR3 DNA reads TGTGCCAGCAGTGACAGGGGAGTCAACGAGCAGTACTTC. Its translation: CASSDRGVNEQYF. The chain has TRBV25-1 and TRBJ2-7; perhaps TRBD1 as D (6 bases). This CDR3 is 13 amino acids long. Germline lookup yields CDR1 MGHDK and CDR2 SYGVNS. Trimming took 3 bases from V and 5 from J, leaving 11 bases between them.

This clone was observed a handful of times. The chain has TRBV5-3 and TRBJ2-3, with D perhaps matching TRBD1 (6 bases). TRBV5-3 is marked as an open reading frame, function uncertain. The CDR3 covers 15 residues. The V gene lost 4 bases and the J gene lost 5 bases, with 17 bases spanning the gap. The CDR3 here is CARSPRDNLLDTQYF. CDR3 coding DNA: TGTGCCAGAAGCCCCCGGGACAACCTGTTAGATACGCAGTATTTT.

This clone showed up just a few times. The genes are TRBV7-9 and TRBJ2-2, with TRBD1 identical over 7 bases. CDR1 and CDR2 from the germline V gene are SEHNR and FQNEAQ (reference sequence). CDR3 length: 17 residues. The J segment lost 0 bases and the V segment lost 3 bases, leaving 7 bases of the junction unmatched. The CDR3 nucleotides read TGTGCCAGCAGCTTTGGACAGGAGTTCGCGAACACCGGGGAGCTGTTTTTT. Protein product: CASSFGQEFANTGELFF.

The gene calls are TRBV14 and TRBJ2-3, with 7 bases aligning to TRBD1. The germline V gene has CDR1 SGHDN and CDR2 FVKESK. CDR3 size: 14 residues. After removal of 5 bases from V and 2 bases from J, the junction contained 4 bases not matched to a gene. The CDR3 loop reads CASSKGQFTDTQYF. Written as DNA, the CDR3 is TGTGCCAGCAGCAAGGGACAGTTCACAGATACGCAGTATTTT.

V gene TRBV30 combines with J gene TRBJ1-1, with D unclear. There are 12 residues in the CDR3. Germline CDR1 and CDR2: GTSNPN and SVGIG (reference sequence). The V gene lost 4 bases and the J gene lost 0 bases, with 6 bases spanning the gap. CDR3 sequence reads: CAWNKMNTEAFF. CDR3 sequence (DNA): TGTGCCTGGAATAAAATGAACACTGAAGCTTTCTTT.

The chain joins TRBV20-1 to TRBJ2-3; D call uncertain. Germline CDR1 reads DFQATT; CDR2 reads SNEGSKA (reference sequence). CDR3 length: 11 residues. Trimming removed 6 bases at V and 0 bases at J, with 4 bases between. The CDR3 sequence: CSAESTDTQYF. The CDR3 coding sequence is TGCAGTGCGGAGAGCACAGATACGCAGTATTTT.

The chain links TRBV7-9 to TRBJ2-2, with D perhaps TRBD1 (5 bases). Germline CDR1 and CDR2: SEHNR and FQNEAQ (reference sequence). V was shortened by 5 bases and J by 1 base, with 17 bases between the two germline ends. This CDR3 has 17 amino acids. CDR3 nucleotide sequence: TGTGCCAGCAGCCAAAGACTTGACAGATGGAACACCGGGGAGCTGTTTTTT. Translated: CASSQRLDRWNTGELFF.

With regard to this clone: This likely comes from a read error, as the CDR3 has no conserved phenylalanine or tryptophan at its end. This chain joins TRBV2 and TRBJ2-7, with 10 bases fitting TRBD1. The CDR3 sequence is 13 residues long. Germline V gene data show CDR1 as SNHLY and CDR2 as FYNNEI. V was pared by 5 bases and J by 5 bases, with 3 bases of the junction left unmatched. The CDR3 here is CASSLDRGDEQYL. The CDR3 DNA reads as TGTGCCAGCAGTCTGGACAGGGGGGACGAGCAGTACCTC.

The chain is built from TRBV4-2 and TRBJ1-1; 7 positions agree with TRBD1. V dropped 0 bases and J dropped 1; count of bases not matched to a gene: 2. Germline CDR1 and CDR2: LGHNA and YNFKEQ. CDR3 size: 15 residues. The CDR3 region is CASSQETGRNTEAFF. CDR3 nucleotide sequence: TGTGCCAGCAGCCAAGAGACAGGGCGGAACACTGAAGCTTTCTTT.